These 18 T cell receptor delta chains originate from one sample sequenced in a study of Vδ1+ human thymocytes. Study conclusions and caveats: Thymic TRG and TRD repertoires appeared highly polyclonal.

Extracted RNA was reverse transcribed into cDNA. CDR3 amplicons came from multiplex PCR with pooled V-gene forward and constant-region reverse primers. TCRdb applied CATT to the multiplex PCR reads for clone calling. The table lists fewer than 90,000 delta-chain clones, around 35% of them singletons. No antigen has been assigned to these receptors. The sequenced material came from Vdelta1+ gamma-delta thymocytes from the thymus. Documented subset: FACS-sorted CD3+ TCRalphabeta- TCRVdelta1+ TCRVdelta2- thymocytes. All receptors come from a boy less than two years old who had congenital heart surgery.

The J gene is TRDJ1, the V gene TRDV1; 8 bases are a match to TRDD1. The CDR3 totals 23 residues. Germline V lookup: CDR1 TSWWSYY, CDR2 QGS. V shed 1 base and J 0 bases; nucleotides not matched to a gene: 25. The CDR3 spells CALGEPLTSWLEIVLGDTDKLIF. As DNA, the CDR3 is TGTGCTCTTGGGGAACCCTTAACTTCCTGGCTGGAAATAGTACTGGGCGACACCGATAAACTCATCTTT.

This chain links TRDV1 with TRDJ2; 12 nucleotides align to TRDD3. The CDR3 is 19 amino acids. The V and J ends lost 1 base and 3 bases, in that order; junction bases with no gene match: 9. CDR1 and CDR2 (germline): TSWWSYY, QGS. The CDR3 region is CALGEHKRTGGYLTAQLFF. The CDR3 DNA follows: TGTGCTCTTGGGGAACATAAACGTACTGGGGGATACCTGACAGCACAACTCTTCTTT.

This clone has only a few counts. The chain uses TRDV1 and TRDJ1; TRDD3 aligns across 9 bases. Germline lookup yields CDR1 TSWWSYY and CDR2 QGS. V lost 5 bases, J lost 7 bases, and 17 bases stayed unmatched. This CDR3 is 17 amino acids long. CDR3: CALGFPTLTGGLSKLIF. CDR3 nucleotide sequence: TGTGCTCTTGGGTTTCCTACCCTTACTGGGGGACTTTCTAAACTCATCTTT.

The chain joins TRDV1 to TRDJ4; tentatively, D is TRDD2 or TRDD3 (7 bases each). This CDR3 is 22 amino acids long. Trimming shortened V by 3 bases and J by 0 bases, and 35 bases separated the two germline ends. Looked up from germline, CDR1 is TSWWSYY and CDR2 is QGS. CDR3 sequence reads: CALGDFHGPSFLLGGPTRPLIF. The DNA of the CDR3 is TGTGCTCTTGGGGACTTTCACGGGCCTTCCTTTTTGCTGGGGGGGCCGACCAGACCCCTGATCTTT.

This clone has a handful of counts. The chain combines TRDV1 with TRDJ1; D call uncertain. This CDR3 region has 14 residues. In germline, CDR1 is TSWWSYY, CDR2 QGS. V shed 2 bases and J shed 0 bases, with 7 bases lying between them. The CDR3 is CALGEGPNTDKLIF. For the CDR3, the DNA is TGTGCTCTTGGGGAAGGCCCAAACACCGATAAACTCATCTTT.

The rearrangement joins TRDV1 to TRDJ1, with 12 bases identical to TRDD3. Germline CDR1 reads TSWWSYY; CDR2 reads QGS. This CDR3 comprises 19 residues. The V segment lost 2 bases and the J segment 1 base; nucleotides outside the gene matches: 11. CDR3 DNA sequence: TGTGCTCTTGGGGAAGATAGTACTGGGGGATACTGTCCCACCGATAAACTCATCTTT. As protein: CALGEDSTGGYCPTDKLIF.

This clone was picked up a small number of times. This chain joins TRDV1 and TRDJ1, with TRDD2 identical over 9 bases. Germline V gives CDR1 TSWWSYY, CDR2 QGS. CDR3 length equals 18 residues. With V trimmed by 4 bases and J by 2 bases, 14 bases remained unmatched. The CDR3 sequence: CALGVPSYIRTGTDKLIF. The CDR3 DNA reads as TGTGCTCTTGGGGTGCCTTCCTACATTCGTACTGGGACCGATAAACTCATCTTT.

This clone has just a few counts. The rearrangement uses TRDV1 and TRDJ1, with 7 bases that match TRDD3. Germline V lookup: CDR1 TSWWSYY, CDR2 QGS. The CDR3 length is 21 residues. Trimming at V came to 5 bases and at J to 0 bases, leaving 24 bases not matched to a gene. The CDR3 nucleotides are TGTGCTCTTGGGCAATATCTTTGCAAGCTGGGGGCCACCAGGTACACCGATAAACTCATCTTT. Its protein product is CALGQYLCKLGATRYTDKLIF.

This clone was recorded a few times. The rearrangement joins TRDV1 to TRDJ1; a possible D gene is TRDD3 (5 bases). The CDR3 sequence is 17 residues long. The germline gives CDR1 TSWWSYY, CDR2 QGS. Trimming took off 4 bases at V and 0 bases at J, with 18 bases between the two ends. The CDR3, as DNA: TGTGCTCTTGGGGTCACCACCTTGGGGCGGTACACCGATAAACTCATCTTT. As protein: CALGVTTLGRYTDKLIF.

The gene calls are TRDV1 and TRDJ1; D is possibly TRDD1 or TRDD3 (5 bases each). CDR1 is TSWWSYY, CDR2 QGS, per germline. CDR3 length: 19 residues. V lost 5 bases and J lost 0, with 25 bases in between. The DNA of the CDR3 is TGTGCTCTTGGGAAAACCCAAATACCACGATACCGTTACACCGATAAACTCATCTTT. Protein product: CALGKTQIPRYRYTDKLIF.

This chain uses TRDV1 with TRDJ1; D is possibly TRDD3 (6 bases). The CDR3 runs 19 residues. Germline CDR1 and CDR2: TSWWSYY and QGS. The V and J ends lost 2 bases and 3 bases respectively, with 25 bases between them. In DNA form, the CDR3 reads TGTGCTCTTGGGGAAAAGAATTGGGGGCTCGTAGGTTGGGCCGATAAACTCATCTTT. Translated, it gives CALGEKNWGLVGWADKLIF.

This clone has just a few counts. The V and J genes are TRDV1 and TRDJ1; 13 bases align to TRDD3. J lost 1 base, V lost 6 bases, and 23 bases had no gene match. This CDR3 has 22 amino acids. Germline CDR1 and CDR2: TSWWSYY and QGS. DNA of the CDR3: TGTGCTCTTGGTTTTCCCTGGGAACCGTACTGGGGGATACGACCCCTCACCGATAAACTCATCTTT. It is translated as CALGFPWEPYWGIRPLTDKLIF.

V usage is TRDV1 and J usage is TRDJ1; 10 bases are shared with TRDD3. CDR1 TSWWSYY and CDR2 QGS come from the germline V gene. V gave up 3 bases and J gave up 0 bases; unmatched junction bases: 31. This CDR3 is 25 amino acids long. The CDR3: CALGDKGPDRPSCTGGSVYTDKLIF. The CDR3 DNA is TGTGCTCTTGGGGATAAGGGACCAGATCGGCCTTCTTGTACTGGGGGATCGGTGTACACCGATAAACTCATCTTT.

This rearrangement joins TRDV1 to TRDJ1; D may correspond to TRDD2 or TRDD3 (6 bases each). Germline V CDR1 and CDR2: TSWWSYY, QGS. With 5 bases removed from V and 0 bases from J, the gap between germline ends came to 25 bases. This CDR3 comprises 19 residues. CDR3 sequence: CALGPPTGGHQTYTDKLIF. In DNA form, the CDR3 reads TGTGCTCTTGGGCCTCCTACCGGGGGACACCAAACTTACACCGATAAACTCATCTTT.

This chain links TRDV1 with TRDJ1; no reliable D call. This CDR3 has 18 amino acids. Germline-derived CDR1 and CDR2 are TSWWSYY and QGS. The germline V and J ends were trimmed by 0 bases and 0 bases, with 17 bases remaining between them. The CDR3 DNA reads TGTGCTCTTGGGGAACTTAGCAACGGTCTAAGCTACACCGATAAACTCATCTTT. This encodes CALGELSNGLSYTDKLIF.

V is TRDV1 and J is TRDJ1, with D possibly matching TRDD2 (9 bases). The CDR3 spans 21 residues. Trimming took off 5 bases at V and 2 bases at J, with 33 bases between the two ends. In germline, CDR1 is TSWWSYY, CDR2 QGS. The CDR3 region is CALGRPSYFGPGDMPTDKLIF. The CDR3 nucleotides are TGTGCTCTTGGGAGGCCTTCCTACTTTGGTCCGGGGGATATGCCGACCGATAAACTCATCTTT.

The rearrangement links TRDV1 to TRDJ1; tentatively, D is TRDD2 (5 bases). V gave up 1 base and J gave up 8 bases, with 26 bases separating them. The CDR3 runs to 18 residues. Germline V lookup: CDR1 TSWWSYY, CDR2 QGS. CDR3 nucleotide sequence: TGTGCTCTTGGGGAACCCGGCCTTCAAAAGGACAATCCCCGGAAACTCATCTTT. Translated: CALGEPGLQKDNPRKLIF.

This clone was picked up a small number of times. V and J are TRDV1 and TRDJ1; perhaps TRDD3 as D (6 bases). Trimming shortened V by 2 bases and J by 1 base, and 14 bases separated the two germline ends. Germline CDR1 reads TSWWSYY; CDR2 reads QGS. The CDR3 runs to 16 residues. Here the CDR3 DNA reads TGTGCTCTTGGGGAAAGGGGGGAGCCTTGCACCGATAAACTCATCTTT. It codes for CALGERGEPCTDKLIF.